These T cell receptor beta chains were read from a single sample in a study of shared T cell receptors in the human thymus. Sequencing used immunoSEQ multiplex PCR; TCRdb keeps in-frame clones, though not all of them. This sample yields over 650,000 clones, of which over 75% are seen a single time; over 0.008% belongs to the top ten. This same sample was also part of a study on human thymus T cells.

The specimen was thymocytes. All receptors derive from a boy younger than two with a congenital heart defect. CDR3s include the opening cysteine and the closing phenylalanine or tryptophan. The D gene is left open where the match is weak. Expanded clones get a size class; other rows say once, few or many, or leave the size out.

cdr3_aa,cdr3_nt,j_call,d_call,v_call,clone_size
CASSQDQRRTGANVLTF,TGTGCCAGCAGCCAAGATCAGAGGAGAACTGGGGCCAACGTCCTGACTTTC,TRBJ2-6,-,TRBV14,-
CAWGPVGGRFPYGYTF,TGTGCCTGGGGACCTGTGGGGGGAAGGTTCCCCTATGGCTACACCTTC,TRBJ1-2,-,TRBV30,few
CASSEPPPSLDPRTYEQYF,TGTGCCAGCAGTGAACCCCCACCCTCACTCGATCCTCGTACGTACGAGCAGTACTTC,TRBJ2-7,-,TRBV2,once
CASSQNRVGMNTEAFF,TGTGCCAGCAGCCAAAACAGGGTGGGAATGAACACTGAAGCTTTCTTT,TRBJ1-1,-,TRBV14,-
CASSLVSRDLTDTQYF,TGTGCCAGCAGCTTGGTAAGCCGGGATCTAACAGATACGCAGTATTTT,TRBJ2-3,-,TRBV5-4,-
CASSPRGGVEETQYF,TGTGCCAGCAGCCCCCGGGGGGGGGTTGAAGAGACCCAGTACTTC,TRBJ2-5,TRBD2,TRBV13,-
CSVEDATNEKLFF,TGCAGCGTTGAAGACGCAACTAATGAAAAACTGTTTTTT,TRBJ1-4,-,TRBV29-1,once
CATRGLGASNQPQHF,TGTGCCACTAGAGGGTTGGGCGCTAGCAATCAGCCCCAGCATTTT,TRBJ1-5,-,TRBV27,-
CASSPGRGEQYF,TGTGCCAGCAGTCCCGGCCGGGGGGAGCAGTACTTC,TRBJ2-7,-,TRBV28,once
CSVDSQNTEAFF,TGCAGCGTTGACAGTCAAAACACTGAAGCTTTCTTT,TRBJ1-1,-,TRBV29-1,-
CASTRRAGRWEEKLFF,TGTGCCAGCACTCGAAGGGCAGGGAGGTGGGAAGAAAAACTGTTTTTT,TRBJ1-4,-,TRBV2,few
CATSRIPGRTTAVYEQYF,TGTGCCACCAGCAGGATACCCGGACGGACTACAGCCGTCTACGAGCAGTACTTC,TRBJ2-7,-,TRBV15,-
CASSGGLAGYEQYF,TGCGCCAGCAGTGGCGGACTAGCGGGCTACGAGCAGTACTTC,TRBJ2-7,TRBD2,TRBV10-1,-
CASSPRTGEAEAFF,TGTGCCAGCAGCCCAAGGACAGGGGAGGCTGAAGCTTTCTTT,TRBJ1-1,TRBD1,TRBV14,-
CASSFSRVHEQFF,TGTGCCAGCAGCTTCTCCAGGGTTCATGAGCAGTTCTTC,TRBJ2-1,-,TRBV5-6,-
CASMIAGSYNEQFF,TGTGCCAGTATGATAGCGGGGTCCTACAATGAGCAGTTCTTC,TRBJ2-1,TRBD2,TRBV19,-
CASSEGLAGVEQYF,TGTGCCAGCAGCGAAGGACTAGCGGGAGTCGAGCAGTACTTC,TRBJ2-7,TRBD2,TRBV7-9,once
CASSGLAGQYNEQFF,TGTGCCAGCAGCGGACTAGCGGGACAGTACAATGAGCAGTTCTTC,TRBJ2-1,TRBD2,TRBV28,-
CASSLRQGDNSPLHF,TGTGCCAGCAGCTTACGGCAGGGGGATAATTCACCCCTCCACTTT,TRBJ1-6,TRBD1,TRBV7-6,-
CASSLMGHLGGTQYF,TGTGCCAGCAGTTTGATGGGCCACCTCGGGGGTACGCAGTATTTT,TRBJ2-3,-,TRBV28,-
CASSLRGGDTQYF,TGTGCCAGCAGTTTACGAGGCGGAGATACGCAGTATTTT,TRBJ2-3,-,TRBV28,-
CASSLRAWDRLPWGNQPQHF,TGTGCCAGCAGTTTACGGGCCTGGGACAGACTCCCTTGGGGCAATCAGCCCCAGCATTTT,TRBJ1-5,TRBD1,TRBV28,-